This T cell receptor (beta chain) was obtained from a study of cytomegalovirus exposure and HLA in healthy donors. V lost 6 bases, J lost 9 bases, and 18 bases lay in between. Germline assignment: CDR1 MNHNY and CDR2 SVGAGI (reference sequence). The CDR3 covers 14 residues. Primers: 60 Vbeta forward and 13 Jbeta reverse. Clones were sequenced by immunoSEQ multiplex PCR, and TCRdb holds only the in-frame ones, with some missing. The profile shows approximately 150,000 clones, 75% to 80% of them singletons. Material: PBMCs. The source is a woman aged 60 to 75 in good health and CMV-seronegative. The chain carries TRBV6-6 and TRBJ2-1; tentative D call: TRBD1 (5 bases). The CDR3 DNA is TGTGCCAGCAGAAAGAGAAACCAGGGTAGTGAGCAGTTCTTC. It yields the protein CASRKRNQGSEQFF.